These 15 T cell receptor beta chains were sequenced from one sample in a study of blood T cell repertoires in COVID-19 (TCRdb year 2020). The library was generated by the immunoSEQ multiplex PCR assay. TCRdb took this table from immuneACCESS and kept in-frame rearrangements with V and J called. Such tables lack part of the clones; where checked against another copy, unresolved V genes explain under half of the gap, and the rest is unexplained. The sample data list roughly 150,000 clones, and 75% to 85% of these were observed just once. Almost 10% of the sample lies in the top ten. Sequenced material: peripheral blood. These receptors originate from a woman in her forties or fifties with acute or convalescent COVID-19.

DNA of the CDR3: TGTGCCAGCACCAAACAGGTCGCAGATACGCAGTATTTT. Amino acid sequence: CASTKQVADTQYF. The chain combines TRBV28 with TRBJ2-3, with a tentative D call TRBD1 (5 bases). From germline, CDR1 is MDHEN and CDR2 SYDVKM. Trimming cost V 7 bases and J 4 bases, with 12 bases left between them. CDR3 length: 13 amino acids. The full variable domain, with the rest looked up from reference TRBV28 and TRBJ2-3, is DVKVTQSSRYLVKRTGEKVFLECVQDMDHENMFWYRQDPGLGLRLIYFSYDVKMKEKGDIPEGYSVSREKKERFSLILESASTNQTSMYLCASTKQVADTQYFGPGTRLTVL.

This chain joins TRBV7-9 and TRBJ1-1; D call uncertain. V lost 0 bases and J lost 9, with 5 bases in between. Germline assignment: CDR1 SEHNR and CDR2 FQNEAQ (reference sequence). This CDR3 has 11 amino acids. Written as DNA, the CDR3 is TGTGCCAGCAGCTTAGCGAGGCAAGCTTTCTTT. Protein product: CASSLARQAFF.

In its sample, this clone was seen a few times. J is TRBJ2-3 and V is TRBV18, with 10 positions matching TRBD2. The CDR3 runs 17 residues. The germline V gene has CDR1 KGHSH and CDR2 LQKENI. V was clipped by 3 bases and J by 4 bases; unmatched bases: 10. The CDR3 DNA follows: TGTGCCAGCTCACCCGTAAAAGCGGGGGGGCCATCAGATACGCAGTATTTT. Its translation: CASSPVKAGGPSDTQYF.

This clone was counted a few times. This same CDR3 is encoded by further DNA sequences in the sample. As DNA, the CDR3 is TGTGCCAGCAGTTACTCGCGCGGGGATTCACCCCTCCACTTT. Protein: CASSYSRGDSPLHF. This chain uses TRBV6-5 with TRBJ1-6; D not certain. Germline V CDR1 and CDR2: MNHEY, SVGAGI. Between the trimmed V and J ends, which lost 0 bases and 8 bases, there was a span of 8 bases. This CDR3 is built from 14 residues.

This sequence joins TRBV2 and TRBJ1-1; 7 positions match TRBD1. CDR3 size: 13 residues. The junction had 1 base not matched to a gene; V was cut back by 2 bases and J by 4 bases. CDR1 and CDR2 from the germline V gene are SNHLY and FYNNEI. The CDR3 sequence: CASSENRGTEAFF. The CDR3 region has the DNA TGTGCCAGCAGTGAAAACAGGGGCACTGAAGCTTTCTTT. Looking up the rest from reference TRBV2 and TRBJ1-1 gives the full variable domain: EPEVTQTPSHQVTQMGQEVILRCVPISNHLYFYWYRQILGQKVEFLVSFYNNEISEKSEIFDDQFSVERPDGSNFTLKIRSTKLEDSAMYFCASSENRGTEAFFGQGTRLTVV.

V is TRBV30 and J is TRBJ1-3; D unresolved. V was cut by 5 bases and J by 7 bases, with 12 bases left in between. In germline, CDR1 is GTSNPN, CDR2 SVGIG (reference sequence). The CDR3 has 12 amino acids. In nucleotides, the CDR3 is TGTGCCTGGGCCCCGGTACCGAACACCATATATTTT. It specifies CAWAPVPNTIYF.

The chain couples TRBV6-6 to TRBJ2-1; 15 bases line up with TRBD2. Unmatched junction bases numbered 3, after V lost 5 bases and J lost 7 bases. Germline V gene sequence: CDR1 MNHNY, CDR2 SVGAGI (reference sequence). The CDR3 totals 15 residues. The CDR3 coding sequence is TGTGCCAGCAGTGGGACTAGCGGGGGGATGAATGAGCAGTTCTTC. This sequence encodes CASSGTSGGMNEQFF.

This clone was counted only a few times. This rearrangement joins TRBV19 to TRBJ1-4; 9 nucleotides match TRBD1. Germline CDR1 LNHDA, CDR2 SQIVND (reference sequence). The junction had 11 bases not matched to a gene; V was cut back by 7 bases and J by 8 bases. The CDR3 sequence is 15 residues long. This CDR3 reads CASTKTGGPKEKLFF. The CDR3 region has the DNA TGTGCCAGTACCAAAACAGGGGGCCCGAAGGAAAAACTGTTTTTT.

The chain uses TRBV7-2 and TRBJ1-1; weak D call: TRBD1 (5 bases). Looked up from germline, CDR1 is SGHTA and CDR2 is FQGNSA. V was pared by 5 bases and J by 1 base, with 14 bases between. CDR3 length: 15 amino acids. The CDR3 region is CASSQGAATNTEAFF. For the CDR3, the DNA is TGTGCCAGCAGCCAAGGGGCAGCTACGAACACTGAAGCTTTCTTT.

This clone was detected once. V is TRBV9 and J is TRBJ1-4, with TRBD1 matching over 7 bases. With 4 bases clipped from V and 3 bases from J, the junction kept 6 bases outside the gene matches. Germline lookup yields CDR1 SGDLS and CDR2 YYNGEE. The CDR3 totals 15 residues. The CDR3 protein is CASSSWGTANEKLFF. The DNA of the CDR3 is TGTGCCAGCAGCTCCTGGGGGACAGCTAATGAAAAACTGTTTTTT.

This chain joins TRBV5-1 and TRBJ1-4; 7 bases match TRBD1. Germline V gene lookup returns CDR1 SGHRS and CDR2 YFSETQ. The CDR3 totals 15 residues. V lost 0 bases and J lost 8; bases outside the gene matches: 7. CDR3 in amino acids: CASSLAWGTEEKLFF. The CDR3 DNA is TGCGCCAGCAGCTTGGCCTGGGGGACAGAAGAAAAACTGTTTTTT. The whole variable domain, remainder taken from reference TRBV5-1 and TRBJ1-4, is KAGVTQTPRYLIKTRGQQVTLSCSPISGHRSVSWYQQTPGQGLQFLFEYFSETQRNKGNFPGRFSGRQFSNSRSEMNVSTLELGDSALYLCASSLAWGTEEKLFFGSGTQLSVL.

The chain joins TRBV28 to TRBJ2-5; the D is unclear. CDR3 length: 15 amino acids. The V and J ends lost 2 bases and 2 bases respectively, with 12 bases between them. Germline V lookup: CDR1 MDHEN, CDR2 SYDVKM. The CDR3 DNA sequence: TGTGCCAGCAGTTTACGGTTGGGCTTACAAGAGACCCAGTACTTC. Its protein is CASSLRLGLQETQYF. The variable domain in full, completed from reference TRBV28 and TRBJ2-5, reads DVKVTQSSRYLVKRTGEKVFLECVQDMDHENMFWYRQDPGLGLRLIYFSYDVKMKEKGDIPEGYSVSREKKERFSLILESASTNQTSMYLCASSLRLGLQETQYFGPGTRLLVL.

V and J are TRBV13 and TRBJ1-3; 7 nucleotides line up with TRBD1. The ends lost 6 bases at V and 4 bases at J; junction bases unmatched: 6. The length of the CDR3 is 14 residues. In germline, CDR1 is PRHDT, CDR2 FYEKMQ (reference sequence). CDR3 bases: TGTGCCAGCAGACCACAGGGGAAAGGAAACACCATATATTTT. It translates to CASRPQGKGNTIYF.

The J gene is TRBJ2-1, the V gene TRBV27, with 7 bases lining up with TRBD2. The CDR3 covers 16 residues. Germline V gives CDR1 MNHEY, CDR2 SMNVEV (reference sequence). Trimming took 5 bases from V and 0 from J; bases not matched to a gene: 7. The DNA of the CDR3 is TGTGCCAGCAGTAACCTAGCGGATTTCTCCTACAATGAGCAGTTCTTC. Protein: CASSNLADFSYNEQFF.

In DNA form, the CDR3 reads TGTGCCAGCAGCTTAGCGGTTATGCAGGGGGGGACCCAGTACTTC. Translation gives CASSLAVMQGGTQYF. This chain links TRBV7-2 with TRBJ2-5, with D possibly matching TRBD1 (7 bases). The CDR3 is 15 residues long. The V gene lost 0 bases and the J gene lost 7 bases, with 15 bases spanning the gap. Germline V gene lookup returns CDR1 SGHTA and CDR2 FQGNSA.